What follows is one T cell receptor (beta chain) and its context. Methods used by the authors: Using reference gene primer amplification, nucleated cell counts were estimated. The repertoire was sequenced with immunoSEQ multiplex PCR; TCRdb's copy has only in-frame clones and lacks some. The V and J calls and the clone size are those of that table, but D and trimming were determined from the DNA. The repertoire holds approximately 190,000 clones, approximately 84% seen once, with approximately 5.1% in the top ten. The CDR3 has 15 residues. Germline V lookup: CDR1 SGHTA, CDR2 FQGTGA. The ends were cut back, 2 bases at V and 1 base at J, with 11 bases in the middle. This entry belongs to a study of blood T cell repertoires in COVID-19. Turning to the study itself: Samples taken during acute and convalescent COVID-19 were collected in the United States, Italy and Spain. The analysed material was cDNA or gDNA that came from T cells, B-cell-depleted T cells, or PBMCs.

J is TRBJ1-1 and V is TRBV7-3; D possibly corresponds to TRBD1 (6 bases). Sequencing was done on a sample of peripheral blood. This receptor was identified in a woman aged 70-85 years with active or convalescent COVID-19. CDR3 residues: CASSLVGAPNTEAFF. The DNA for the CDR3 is TGTGCCAGCAGCTTAGTGGGGGCCCCGAACACTGAAGCTTTCTTT.